The entry below describes one T cell receptor beta chain. Its antigen is undetermined. The data were obtained in a study of T-cell memory formation after mild COVID-19. Study-wide background: Largely donor-specific sequence clusters came from a couple of donors. Study-level findings and limits: Clones that contracted from day 15 to 85 were balanced CD4/CD8, while later expanders leaned CD4+. Researchers found some responding clones in pre-infection memory, a sign that cross-reactive memory joined.

Libraries for TCRalpha and TCRbeta carried sample barcodes and unique molecular identifiers via 5'RACE. TCRdb processed the 5' RACE reads anew with MiXCR; each CDR3 protein has one entry. The table shows 300,000 to 400,000 distinct CDR3 sequences, with around 15% occurring only once. V lost 0 bases to trimming and J lost 3 bases, with 11 bases between them. The V gene's germline CDR1 is MGHRA and CDR2 YSYEKL. This CDR3 contains 15 residues. The rearrangement links TRBV4-1 to TRBJ1-2, with D perhaps TRBD1 (5 bases). Sequencing input: PBMCs or a T cell subset sorted from them (not recorded which). The TCR comes from a man between 18 and 29 years old who had mild COVID-19 (a few samples of this study predate the infection). Cell type and time point are not known. As DNA, the CDR3 is TGCGCCAGCAGCCAAGAAGCAGGGCCTTACTATGGCTACACCTTC. Its protein product is CASSQEAGPYYGYTF.